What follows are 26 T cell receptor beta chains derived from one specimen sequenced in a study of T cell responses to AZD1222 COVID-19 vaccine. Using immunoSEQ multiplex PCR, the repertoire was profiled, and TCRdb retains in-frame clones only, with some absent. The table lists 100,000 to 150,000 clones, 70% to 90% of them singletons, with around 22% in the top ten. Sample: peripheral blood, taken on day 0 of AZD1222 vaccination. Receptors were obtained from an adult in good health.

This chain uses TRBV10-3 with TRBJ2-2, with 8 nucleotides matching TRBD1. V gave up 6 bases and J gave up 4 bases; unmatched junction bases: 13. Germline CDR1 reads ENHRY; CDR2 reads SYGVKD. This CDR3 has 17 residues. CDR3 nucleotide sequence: TGTGCCATCAGATCAAGGACAGGGTCAGAGTTCACCGGGGAGCTGTTTTTT. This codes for CAIRSRTGSEFTGELFF.

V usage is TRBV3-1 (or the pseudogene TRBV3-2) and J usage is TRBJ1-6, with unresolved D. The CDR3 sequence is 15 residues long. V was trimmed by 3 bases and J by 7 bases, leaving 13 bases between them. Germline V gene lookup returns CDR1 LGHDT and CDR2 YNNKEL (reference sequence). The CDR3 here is CASSQMAPSNSPLHF. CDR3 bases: TGTGCCAGCAGCCAGATGGCACCTTCAAATTCACCCCTCCACTTT.

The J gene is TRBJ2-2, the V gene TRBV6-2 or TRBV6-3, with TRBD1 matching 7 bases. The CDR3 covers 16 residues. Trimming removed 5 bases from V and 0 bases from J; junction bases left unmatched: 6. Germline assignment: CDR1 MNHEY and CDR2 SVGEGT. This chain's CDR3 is CASSDGQAANTGELFF. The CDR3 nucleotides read TGTGCCAGCAGTGACGGACAGGCGGCGAACACCGGGGAGCTGTTTTTT.

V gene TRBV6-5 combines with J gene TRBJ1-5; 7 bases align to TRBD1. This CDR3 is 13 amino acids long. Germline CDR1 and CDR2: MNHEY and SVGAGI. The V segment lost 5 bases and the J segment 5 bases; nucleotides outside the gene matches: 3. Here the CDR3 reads CASSTGDHQPQHF. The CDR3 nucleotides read TGTGCCAGCAGTACAGGGGATCATCAGCCCCAGCATTTT.

The DNA for the CDR3 is TGTGCCACGGCCGGGACAGACTACGAAAAACTGTTTTTT. Translated: CATAGTDYEKLFF. The J gene is TRBJ1-4, the V gene TRBV10-3, with 7 bases aligning to TRBD1. The CDR3 is 13 residues long. The V and J ends lost 10 bases and 8 bases, in that order; junction bases with no gene match: 10. CDR1 ENHRY and CDR2 SYGVKD come from the germline V gene.

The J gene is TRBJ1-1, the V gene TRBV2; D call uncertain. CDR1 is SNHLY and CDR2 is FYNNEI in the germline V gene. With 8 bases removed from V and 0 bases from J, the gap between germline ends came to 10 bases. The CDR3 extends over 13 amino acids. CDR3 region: CASASTVNTEAFF. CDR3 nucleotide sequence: TGTGCCAGCGCTTCAACGGTGAACACTGAAGCTTTCTTT.

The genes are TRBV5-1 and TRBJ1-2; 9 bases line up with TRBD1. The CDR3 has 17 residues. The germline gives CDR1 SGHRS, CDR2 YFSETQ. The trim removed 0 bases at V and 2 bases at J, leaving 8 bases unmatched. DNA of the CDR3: TGCGCCAGCAGCTTGGAACTTACACAGGGGGCAAACTATGGCTACACCTTC. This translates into CASSLELTQGANYGYTF.

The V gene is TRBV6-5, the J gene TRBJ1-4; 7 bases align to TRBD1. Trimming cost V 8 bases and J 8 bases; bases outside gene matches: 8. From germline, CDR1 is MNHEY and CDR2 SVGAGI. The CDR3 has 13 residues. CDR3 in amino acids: CASGSGGWEKLFF. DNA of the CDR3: TGTGCCAGCGGATCAGGGGGTTGGGAAAAACTGTTTTTT.

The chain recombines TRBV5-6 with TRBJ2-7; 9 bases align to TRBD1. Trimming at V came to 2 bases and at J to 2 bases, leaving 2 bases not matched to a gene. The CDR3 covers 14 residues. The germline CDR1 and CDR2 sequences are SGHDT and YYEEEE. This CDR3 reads CASSFGTGPYEQYF. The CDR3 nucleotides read TGTGCCAGCAGCTTCGGGACAGGGCCCTACGAGCAGTACTTC. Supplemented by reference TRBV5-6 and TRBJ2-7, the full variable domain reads DAGVTQSPTHLIKTRGQQVTLRCSPKSGHDTVSWYQQALGQGPQFIFQYYEEEERQRGNFPDRFSGHQFPNYSSELNVNALLLGDSALYLCASSFGTGPYEQYFGPGTRLTVT.

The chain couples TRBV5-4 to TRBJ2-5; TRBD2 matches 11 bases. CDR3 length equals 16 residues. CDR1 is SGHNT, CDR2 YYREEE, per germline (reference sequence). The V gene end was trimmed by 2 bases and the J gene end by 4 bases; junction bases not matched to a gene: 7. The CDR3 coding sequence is TGTGCCAGCAGCTTAGGTAGCGGGGGGGCAGTAGAGACCCAGTACTTC. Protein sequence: CASSLGSGGAVETQYF.

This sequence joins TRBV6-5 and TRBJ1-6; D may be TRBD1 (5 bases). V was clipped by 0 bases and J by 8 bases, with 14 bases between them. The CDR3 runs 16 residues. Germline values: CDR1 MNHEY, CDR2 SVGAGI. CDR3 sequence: CASSYSDAGSDSPLHF. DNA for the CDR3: TGTGCCAGCAGTTACTCAGACGCAGGGTCGGATTCACCCCTCCACTTT.

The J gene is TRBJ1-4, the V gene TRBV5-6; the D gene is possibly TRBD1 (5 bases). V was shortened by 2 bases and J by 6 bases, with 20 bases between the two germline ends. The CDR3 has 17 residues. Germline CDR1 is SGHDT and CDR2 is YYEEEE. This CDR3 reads CASSFLGRARADEKLFF. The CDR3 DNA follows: TGTGCCAGCAGCTTTTTGGGTCGGGCCAGGGCCGATGAAAAACTGTTTTTT.

The CDR3 protein is CASSSNPGQGNSPLHF. CDR3 sequence (DNA): TGCGCCAGCAGCTCAAACCCGGGACAGGGGAATTCACCCCTCCACTTT. The J gene is TRBJ1-6, the V gene TRBV5-1; 10 bases agree with TRBD1. CDR3 length: 16 residues. With V trimmed by 3 bases and J by 7 bases, 7 bases remained unmatched. Per the germline V gene, CDR1 is SGHRS and CDR2 is YFSETQ.

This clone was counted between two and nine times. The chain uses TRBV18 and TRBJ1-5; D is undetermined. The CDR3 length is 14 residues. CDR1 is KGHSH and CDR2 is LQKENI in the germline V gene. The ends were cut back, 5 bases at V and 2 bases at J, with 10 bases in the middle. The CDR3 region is CASSSNVGNQPQHF. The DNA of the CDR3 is TGTGCCAGCTCAAGTAATGTGGGCAATCAGCCCCAGCATTTT.

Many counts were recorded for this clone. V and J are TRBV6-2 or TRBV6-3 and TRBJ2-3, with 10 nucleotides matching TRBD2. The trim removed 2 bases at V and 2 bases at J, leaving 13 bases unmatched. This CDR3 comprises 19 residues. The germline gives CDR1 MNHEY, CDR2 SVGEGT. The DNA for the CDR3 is TGTGCCAGCAGTTACCCCGAGGCTAGCGGGGGCCACCTCACAGATACGCAGTATTTT. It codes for CASSYPEASGGHLTDTQYF.

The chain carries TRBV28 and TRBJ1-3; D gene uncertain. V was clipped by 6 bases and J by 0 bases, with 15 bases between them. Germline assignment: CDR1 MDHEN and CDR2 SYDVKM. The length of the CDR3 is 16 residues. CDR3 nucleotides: TGTGCCAGCAGCTGGGGATCGGACCTCTCTGGAAACACCATATATTTT. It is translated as CASSWGSDLSGNTIYF.

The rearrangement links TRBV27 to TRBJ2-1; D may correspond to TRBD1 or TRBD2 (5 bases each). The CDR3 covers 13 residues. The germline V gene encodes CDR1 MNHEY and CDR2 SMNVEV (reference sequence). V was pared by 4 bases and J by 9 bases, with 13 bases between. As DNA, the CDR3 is TGTGCCAGCAGTTCGTACCGGGGCGGTGAGCAGTTCTTC. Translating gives CASSSYRGGEQFF.

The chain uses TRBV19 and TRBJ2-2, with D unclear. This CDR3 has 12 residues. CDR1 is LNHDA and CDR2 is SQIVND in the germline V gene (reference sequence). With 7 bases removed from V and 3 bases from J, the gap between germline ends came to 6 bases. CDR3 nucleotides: TGTGCCAGTATAAGGTACACCGGGGAGCTGTTTTTT. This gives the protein CASIRYTGELFF.

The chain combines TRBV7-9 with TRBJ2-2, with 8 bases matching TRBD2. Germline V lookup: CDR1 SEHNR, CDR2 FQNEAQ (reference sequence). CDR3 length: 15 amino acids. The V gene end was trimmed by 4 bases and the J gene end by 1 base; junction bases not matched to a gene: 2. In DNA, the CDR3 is TGTGCCAGCAGCTCCCTAGCGGGGAACACCGGGGAGCTGTTTTTT. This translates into CASSSLAGNTGELFF.

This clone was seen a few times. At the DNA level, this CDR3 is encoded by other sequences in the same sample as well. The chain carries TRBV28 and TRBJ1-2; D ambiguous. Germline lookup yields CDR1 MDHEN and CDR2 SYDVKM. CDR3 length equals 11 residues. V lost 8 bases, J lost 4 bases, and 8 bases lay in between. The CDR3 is CASGQLYGYTF. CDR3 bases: TGTGCCAGCGGTCAACTCTATGGCTACACCTTC.

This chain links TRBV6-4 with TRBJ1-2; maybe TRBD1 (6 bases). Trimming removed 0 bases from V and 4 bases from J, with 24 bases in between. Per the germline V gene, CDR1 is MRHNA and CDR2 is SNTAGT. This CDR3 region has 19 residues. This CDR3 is CASSDSWSRTVDILYGYTF. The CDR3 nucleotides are TGTGCCAGCAGTGACTCGTGGTCGAGGACAGTGGACATCCTCTATGGCTACACCTTC.

The CDR3 spells CASSLGPDRLEAFF. The CDR3, as DNA: TGTGCCAGCAGCTTAGGTCCGGATCGGCTGGAAGCTTTCTTT. The chain uses TRBV11-2 and TRBJ1-1; D call uncertain. CDR3 size: 14 residues. Germline V gives CDR1 SGHAT, CDR2 FQNNGV. Trimming pared 1 base from V and 8 bases from J, leaving 14 bases between. Complete variable domain (other parts from reference TRBV11-2 and TRBJ1-1): EAGVAQSPRYKIIEKRQSVAFWCNPISGHATLYWYQQILGQGPKLLIQFQNNGVVDDSQLPKDRFSAERLKGVDSTLKIQPAKLEDSAVYLCASSLGPDRLEAFFGQGTRLTVV.

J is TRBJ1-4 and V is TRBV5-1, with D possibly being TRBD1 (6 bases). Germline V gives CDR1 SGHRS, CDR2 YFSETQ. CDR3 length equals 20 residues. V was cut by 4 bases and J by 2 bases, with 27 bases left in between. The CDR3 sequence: CASSPGAWQRGGGTNEKLFF. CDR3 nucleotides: TGCGCCAGCAGCCCTGGTGCCTGGCAGCGTGGAGGGGGGACTAATGAAAAACTGTTTTTT.

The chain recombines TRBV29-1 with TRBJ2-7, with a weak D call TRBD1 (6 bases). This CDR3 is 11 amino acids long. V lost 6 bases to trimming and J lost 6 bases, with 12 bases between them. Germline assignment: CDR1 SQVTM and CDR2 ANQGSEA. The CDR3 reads CSVRGGSEQYF. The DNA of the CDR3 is TGCAGCGTCAGAGGGGGAAGCGAGCAGTACTTC.

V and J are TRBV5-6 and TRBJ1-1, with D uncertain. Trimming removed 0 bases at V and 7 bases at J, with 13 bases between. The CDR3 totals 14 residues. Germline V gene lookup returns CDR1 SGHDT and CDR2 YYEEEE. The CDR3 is CASSLALKRIEAFF. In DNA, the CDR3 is TGTGCCAGCAGCTTGGCCTTAAAGAGGATTGAAGCTTTCTTT.

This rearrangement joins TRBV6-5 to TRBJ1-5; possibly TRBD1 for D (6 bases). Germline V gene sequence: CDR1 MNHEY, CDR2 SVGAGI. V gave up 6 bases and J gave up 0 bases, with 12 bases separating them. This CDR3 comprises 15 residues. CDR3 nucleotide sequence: TGTGCCAGCAGACGACAGGTATATAGCAATCAGCCCCAGCATTTT. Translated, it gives CASRRQVYSNQPQHF.